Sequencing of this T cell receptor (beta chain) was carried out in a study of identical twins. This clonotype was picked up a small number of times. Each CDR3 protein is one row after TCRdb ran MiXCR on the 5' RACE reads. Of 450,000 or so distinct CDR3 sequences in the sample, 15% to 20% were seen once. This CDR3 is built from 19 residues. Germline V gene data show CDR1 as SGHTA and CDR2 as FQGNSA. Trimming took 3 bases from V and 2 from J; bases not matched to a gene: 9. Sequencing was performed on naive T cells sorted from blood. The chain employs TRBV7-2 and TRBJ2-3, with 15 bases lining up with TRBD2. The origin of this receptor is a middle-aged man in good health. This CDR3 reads CASSFAPGTSGGNTDTQYF. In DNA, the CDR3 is TGTGCCAGCAGCTTCGCACCCGGGACTAGCGGGGGGAACACAGATACGCAGTATTTT.